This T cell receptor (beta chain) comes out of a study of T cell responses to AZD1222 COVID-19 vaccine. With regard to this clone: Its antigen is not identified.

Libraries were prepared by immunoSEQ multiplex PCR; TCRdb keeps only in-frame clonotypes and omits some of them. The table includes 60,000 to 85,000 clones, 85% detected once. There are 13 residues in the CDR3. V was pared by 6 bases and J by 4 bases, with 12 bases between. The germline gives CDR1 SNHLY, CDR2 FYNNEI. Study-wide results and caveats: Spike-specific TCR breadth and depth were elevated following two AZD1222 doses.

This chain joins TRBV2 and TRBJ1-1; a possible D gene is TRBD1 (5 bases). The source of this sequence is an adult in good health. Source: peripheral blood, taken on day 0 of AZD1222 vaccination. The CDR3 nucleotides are TGTGCCAGCAGGGCGGTGGGGGGCACTGAAGCTTTCTTT. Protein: CASRAVGGTEAFF.